Described below is a single TCR beta chain sequence and its context. Its specificity is not known. This sample was taken from a study of CD8 T cells in ankylosing spondylitis. General study results and limits: Researchers reportedly found disease-linked clones significantly enriched in matched ankylosing spondylitis synovial fluid. Apparently characteristic of ankylosing spondylitis blood was a TCR beta motif (roughly eight highly homologous variants).

Per germline, CDR1 GTSNPN and CDR2 SVGIG (reference sequence). V shed 0 bases and J shed 7 bases, with 12 bases lying between them. The CDR3 contains 14 residues. 5'-RACE, quantitative and with molecular barcodes, yielded the TCR beta libraries. MiXCR was run by TCRdb on the 5' RACE reads, yielding one entry per CDR3 protein. This table has 300,000 to 400,000 distinct CDR3 sequences, 20% to 25% appearing once. The genes are TRBV30 and TRBJ2-2; D gene unclear. Input material: blood, either unsorted or a sorted T cell fraction (not recorded which). This TCR was recovered from a male donor with ankylosing spondylitis or in good health (not recorded which). DNA for the CDR3: TGTGCCTGGAGTGTAGCAGGTCAGGACGGGGAGCTGTTTTTT. Its translation: CAWSVAGQDGELFF.